This entry features one T cell receptor (beta chain) sequence. The antigen is undetermined. Each CDR3 protein is one row after TCRdb ran MiXCR on the 5' RACE reads. The table has 250,000 to 350,000 distinct CDR3 sequences, 14% seen once. This specimen belongs to a study of T-cell memory formation after mild COVID-19. Study-level results: Within pre-infection memory, some responding clones were found, suggesting cross-reactive memory joined.

V was clipped by 2 bases and J by 0 bases, with 11 bases between them. Germline V lookup: CDR1 SGHVS, CDR2 FQNEAQ. The CDR3 contains 16 residues. The origin of this receptor is a young man who had mild COVID-19 (a few samples of this study predate the infection). Cell type and time point are not known. The chain has TRBV7-8 and TRBJ1-5; D ambiguous. The sequenced sample was PBMCs or a T cell subset sorted from them (not recorded which). CDR3 sequence: CASSLYETSSNQPQHF. The CDR3 DNA reads as TGTGCCAGCAGCTTATATGAGACGTCTAGCAATCAGCCCCAGCATTTT.